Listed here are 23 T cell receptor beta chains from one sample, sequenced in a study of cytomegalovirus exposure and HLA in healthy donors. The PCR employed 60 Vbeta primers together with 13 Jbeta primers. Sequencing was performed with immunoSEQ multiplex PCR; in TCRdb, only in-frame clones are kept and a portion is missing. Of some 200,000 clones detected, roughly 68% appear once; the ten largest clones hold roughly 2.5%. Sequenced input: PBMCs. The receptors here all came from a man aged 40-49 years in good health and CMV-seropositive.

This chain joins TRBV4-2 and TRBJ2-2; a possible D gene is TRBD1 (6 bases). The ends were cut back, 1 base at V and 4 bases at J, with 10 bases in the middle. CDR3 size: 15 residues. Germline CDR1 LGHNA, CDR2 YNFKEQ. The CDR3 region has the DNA TGTGCCAGCAGCCAAGGCAGGGGTGTCACCGGGGAGCTGTTTTTT. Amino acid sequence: CASSQGRGVTGELFF.

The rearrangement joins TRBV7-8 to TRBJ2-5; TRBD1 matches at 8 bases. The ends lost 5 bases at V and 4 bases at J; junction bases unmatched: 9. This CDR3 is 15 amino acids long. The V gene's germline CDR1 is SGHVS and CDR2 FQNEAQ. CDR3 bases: TGTGCCAGCAGCCGTACCTCAGGGGGCGGAGAGACCCAGTACTTC. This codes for CASSRTSGGGETQYF.

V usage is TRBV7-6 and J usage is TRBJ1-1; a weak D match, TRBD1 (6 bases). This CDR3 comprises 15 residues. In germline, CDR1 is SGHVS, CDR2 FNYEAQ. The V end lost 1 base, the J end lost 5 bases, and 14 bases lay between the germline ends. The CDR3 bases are TGTGCCAGCAGCTTAGAGCTACAGGGTATGACTGAAGCTTTCTTT. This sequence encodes CASSLELQGMTEAFF.

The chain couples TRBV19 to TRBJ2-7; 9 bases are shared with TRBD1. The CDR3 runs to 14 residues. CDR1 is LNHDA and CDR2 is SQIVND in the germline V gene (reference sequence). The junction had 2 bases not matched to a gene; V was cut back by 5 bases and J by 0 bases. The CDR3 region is CASSQQGASYEQYF. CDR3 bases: TGTGCCAGTAGTCAACAGGGGGCCTCCTACGAGCAGTACTTC.

CDR3 residues: CASTSLGGYGYTF. CDR3 DNA sequence: TGTGCCAGCACTTCTCTGGGAGGCTATGGCTACACCTTC. The rearrangement uses TRBV6-1 and TRBJ1-2, with D uncertain. Trimming left V 7 bases short and J 4 bases short, with 13 bases between. Germline CDR1 MNHNS, CDR2 SASEGT. The CDR3 loop spans 13 amino acids.

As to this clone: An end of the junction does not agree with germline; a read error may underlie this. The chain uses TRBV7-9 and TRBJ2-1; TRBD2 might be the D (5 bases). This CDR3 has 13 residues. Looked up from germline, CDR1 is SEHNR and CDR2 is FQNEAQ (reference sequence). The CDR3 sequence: CSSSLATINEQFF. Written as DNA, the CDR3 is TGTTCCAGCAGCTTAGCGACAATCAATGAGCAGTTCTTC.

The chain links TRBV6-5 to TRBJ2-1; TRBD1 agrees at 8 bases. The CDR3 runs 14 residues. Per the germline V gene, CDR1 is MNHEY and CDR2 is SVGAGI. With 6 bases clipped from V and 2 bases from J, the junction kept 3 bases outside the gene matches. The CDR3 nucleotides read TGTGCCAGCAGCGGGACAGGTGCCTACAATGAGCAGTTCTTC. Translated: CASSGTGAYNEQFF.

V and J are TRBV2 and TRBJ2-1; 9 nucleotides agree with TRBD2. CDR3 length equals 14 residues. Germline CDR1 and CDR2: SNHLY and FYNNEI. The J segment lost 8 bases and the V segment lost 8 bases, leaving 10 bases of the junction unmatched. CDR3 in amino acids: CASQRGGGVDEQFF. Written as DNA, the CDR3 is TGTGCCAGCCAACGAGGCGGGGGGGTTGATGAGCAGTTCTTC.

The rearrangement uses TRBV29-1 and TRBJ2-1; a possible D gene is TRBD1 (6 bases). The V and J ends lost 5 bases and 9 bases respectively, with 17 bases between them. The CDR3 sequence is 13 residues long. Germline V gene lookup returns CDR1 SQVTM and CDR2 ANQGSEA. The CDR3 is CSVTGRTQIEQFF. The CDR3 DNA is TGCAGCGTTACAGGGCGGACACAAATTGAGCAGTTCTTC.

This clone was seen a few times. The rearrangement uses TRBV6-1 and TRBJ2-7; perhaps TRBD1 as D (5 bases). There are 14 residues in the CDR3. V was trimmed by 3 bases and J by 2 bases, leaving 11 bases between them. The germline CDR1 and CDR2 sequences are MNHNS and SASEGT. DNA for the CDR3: TGTGCCAGCAGTGACCCAGGACAAGCCTACGAGCAGTACTTC. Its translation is CASSDPGQAYEQYF.

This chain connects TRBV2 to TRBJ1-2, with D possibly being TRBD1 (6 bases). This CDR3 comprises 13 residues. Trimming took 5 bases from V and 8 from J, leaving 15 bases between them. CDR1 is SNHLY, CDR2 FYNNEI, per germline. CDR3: CASSNRVLGGYTF. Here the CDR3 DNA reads TGTGCCAGCAGTAACAGGGTGTTGGGGGGCTACACCTTC.

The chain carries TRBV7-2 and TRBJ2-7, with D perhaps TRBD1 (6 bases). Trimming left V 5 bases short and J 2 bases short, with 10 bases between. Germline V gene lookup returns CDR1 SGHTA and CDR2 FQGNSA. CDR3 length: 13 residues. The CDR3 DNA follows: TGTGCCAGCAGCCTACAGGGAACCTACGAGCAGTACTTC. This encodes CASSLQGTYEQYF.

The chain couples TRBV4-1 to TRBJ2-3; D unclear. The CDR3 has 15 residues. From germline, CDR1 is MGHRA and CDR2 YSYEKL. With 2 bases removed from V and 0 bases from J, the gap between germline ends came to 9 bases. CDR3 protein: CASSQYTISTDTQYF. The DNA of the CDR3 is TGCGCCAGCAGCCAATACACGATTAGCACAGATACGCAGTATTTT.

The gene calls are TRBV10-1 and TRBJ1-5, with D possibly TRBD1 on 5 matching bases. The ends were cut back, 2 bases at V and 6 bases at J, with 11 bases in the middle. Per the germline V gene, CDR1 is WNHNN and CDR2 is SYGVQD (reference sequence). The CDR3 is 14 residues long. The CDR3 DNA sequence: TGCGCCAGCAGTGAGGACCCCCAGGGTCAGCCCCAGCATTTT. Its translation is CASSEDPQGQPQHF.

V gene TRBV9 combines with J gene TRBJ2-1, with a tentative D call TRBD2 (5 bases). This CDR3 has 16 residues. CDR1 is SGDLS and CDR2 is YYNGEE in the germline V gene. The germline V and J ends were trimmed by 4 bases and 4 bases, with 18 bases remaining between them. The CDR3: CASSPHIGDFYNEQFF. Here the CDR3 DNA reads TGTGCCAGCAGCCCTCACATCGGGGATTTTTACAATGAGCAGTTCTTC.

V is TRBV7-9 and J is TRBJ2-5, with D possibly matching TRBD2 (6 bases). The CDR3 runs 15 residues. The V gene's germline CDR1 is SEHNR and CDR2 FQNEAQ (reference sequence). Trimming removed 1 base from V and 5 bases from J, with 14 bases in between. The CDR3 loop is CASSLVRRGRETQYF. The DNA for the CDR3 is TGTGCCAGCAGCTTAGTCCGGAGGGGCCGGGAGACCCAGTACTTC.

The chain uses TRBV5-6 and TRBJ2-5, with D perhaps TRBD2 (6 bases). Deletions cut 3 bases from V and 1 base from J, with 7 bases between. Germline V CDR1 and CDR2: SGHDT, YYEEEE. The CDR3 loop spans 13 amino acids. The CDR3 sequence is CASSWDFQETQYF. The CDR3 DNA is TGTGCCAGCAGCTGGGACTTCCAAGAGACCCAGTACTTC.

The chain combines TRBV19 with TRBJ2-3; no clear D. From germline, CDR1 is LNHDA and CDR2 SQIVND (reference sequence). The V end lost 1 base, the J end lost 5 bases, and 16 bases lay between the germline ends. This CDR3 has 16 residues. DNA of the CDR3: TGTGCCAGTAGTATAGGCCAGGCCCTCTTTGGAGATACGCAGTATTTT. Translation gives CASSIGQALFGDTQYF.

The CDR3 coding sequence is TGTGCCAGCCTCGGGATCTATGGCTACACCTTC. Translation: CASLGIYGYTF. V is TRBV28 and J is TRBJ1-2; no clear D gene. The V end lost 8 bases, the J end lost 4 bases, and 8 bases lay between the germline ends. The CDR3 sequence is 11 residues long. Germline assignment: CDR1 MDHEN and CDR2 SYDVKM.

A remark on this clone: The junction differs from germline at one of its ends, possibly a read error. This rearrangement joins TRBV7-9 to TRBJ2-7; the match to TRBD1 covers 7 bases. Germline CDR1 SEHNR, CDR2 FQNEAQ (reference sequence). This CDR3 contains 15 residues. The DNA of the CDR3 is TGTTCCAGCAGCCTGCCGGACAGGCCCACGGGCGAGCAGTACTTC. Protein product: CSSSLPDRPTGEQYF.

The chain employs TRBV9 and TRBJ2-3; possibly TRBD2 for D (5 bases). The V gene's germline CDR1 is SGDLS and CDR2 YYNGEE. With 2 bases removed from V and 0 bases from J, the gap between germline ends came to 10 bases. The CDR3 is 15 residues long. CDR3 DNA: TGTGCCAGCAGCGTTGGCGGGCCGAGCACAGATACGCAGTATTTT. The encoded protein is CASSVGGPSTDTQYF.

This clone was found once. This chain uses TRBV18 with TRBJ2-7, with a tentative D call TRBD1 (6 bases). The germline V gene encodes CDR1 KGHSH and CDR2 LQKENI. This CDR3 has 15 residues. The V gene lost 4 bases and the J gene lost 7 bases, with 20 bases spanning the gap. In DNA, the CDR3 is TGTGCCAGCTCACGGTCTCCAGGGGTGATTGGGGAGCAGTACTTC. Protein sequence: CASSRSPGVIGEQYF.

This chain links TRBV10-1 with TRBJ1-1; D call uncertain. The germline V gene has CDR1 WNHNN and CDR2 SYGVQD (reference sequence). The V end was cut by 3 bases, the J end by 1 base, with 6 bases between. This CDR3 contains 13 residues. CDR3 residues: CASSDPKNTEAFF. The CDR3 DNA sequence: TGCGCCAGCAGTGATCCCAAGAACACTGAAGCTTTCTTT.